The rows below give T cell receptor beta chains drawn from one sample of a study of shared clonotypes between healthy human individuals. TCRdb's copy holds only in-frame clones and misses some; the assay was immunoSEQ multiplex PCR. This table has about 470,000 clones, around 75% appearing once. Sequencing was carried out using PBMCs. The receptors shown here come from a woman aged 40-49 years in good health. Some clones in this sample may be carry-over from other donors' samples. The CDR3 runs from the conserved cysteine through the conserved F or W. The listing skips clone size in some rows; elsewhere it reads once, few, many or a size class.

clone size: -; J gene: TRBJ2-7; V gene: TRBV5-4; CDR3 protein: CASSLAGGRSSYEQYF
clone size: -; J gene: TRBJ1-3; V gene: TRBV11-2; CDR3 protein: CASSPTWRRTGVGNTIYF
clone size: few; J gene: TRBJ1-4; V gene: TRBV9; CDR3 protein: CASSDNREKLFF
clone size: -; J gene: TRBJ2-3; V gene: TRBV5-1; CDR3 protein: CASSLASGYTQYF
clone size: -; J gene: TRBJ1-2; V gene: TRBV28; CDR3 protein: CASSLGSSYGYTF
clone size: -; J gene: TRBJ1-1; V gene: TRBV5-4; CDR3 protein: CASSLDATRGEAFF
clone size: -; J gene: TRBJ2-3; V gene: TRBV7-9; CDR3 protein: CASSLQGGDTQYF
clone size: few; J gene: TRBJ1-1; V gene: TRBV14; CDR3 protein: CASSLTTGLNTEAFF
clone size: -; J gene: TRBJ1-3; V gene: TRBV19; CDR3 protein: CASSDRGKDSGNTIYF
clone size: few; J gene: TRBJ2-3; V gene: TRBV15; CDR3 protein: CATSRRTGTPDTQYF
clone size: once; J gene: TRBJ1-2; V gene: TRBV5-6; CDR3 protein: CASSAGAYGYTF
clone size: -; J gene: TRBJ2-7; V gene: TRBV7-2; CDR3 protein: CASSLEVREFDEQYF
clone size: few; J gene: TRBJ2-1; V gene: TRBV7-9; CDR3 protein: CASSPRQGAYNEQFF
clone size: -; J gene: TRBJ1-1; V gene: TRBV19; CDR3 protein: CASSPGGQGRRAEAFF
clone size: few; J gene: TRBJ2-7; V gene: TRBV28; CDR3 protein: CASSSPPPNYEQYF
clone size: few; J gene: TRBJ2-5; V gene: TRBV5-4; CDR3 protein: CASSLAFLPEETQYF
clone size: -; J gene: TRBJ1-5; V gene: TRBV30; CDR3 protein: CAWSGGGDQPQHF
clone size: -; J gene: TRBJ1-6; V gene: TRBV5-4; CDR3 protein: CASSLDPGQGEPLHF
clone size: -; J gene: TRBJ1-2; V gene: TRBV7-3; CDR3 protein: CASSLKGDSNYGYTF
clone size: -; J gene: TRBJ1-1; V gene: TRBV21-1; CDR3 protein: CASSKGTGALTEAFF
clone size: -; J gene: TRBJ2-1; V gene: TRBV11-2; CDR3 protein: CASSPYSGDHYNEQFF
clone size: -; J gene: TRBJ2-5; V gene: TRBV9; CDR3 protein: CASSPRGAPVQETQYF
clone size: -; J gene: TRBJ2-1; V gene: TRBV18; CDR3 protein: CASSPPGGGSYNEQFF
clone size: few; J gene: TRBJ2-7; V gene: TRBV28; CDR3 protein: CASSLDNREQYF
clone size: -; J gene: TRBJ2-5; V gene: TRBV6-1; CDR3 protein: CASKRSGRGGTQYF
clone size: -; J gene: TRBJ1-3; V gene: TRBV6-1; CDR3 protein: CASSVAQAPGNTIYF
clone size: -; J gene: TRBJ2-3; V gene: TRBV6-1; CDR3 protein: CASSPGAGTQYF
clone size: once; J gene: TRBJ2-5; V gene: TRBV18; CDR3 protein: CASSPPGQLRETQYF
clone size: -; J gene: TRBJ1-3; V gene: TRBV7-2; CDR3 protein: CASSVGPAGGNTIYF
clone size: -; J gene: TRBJ2-7; V gene: TRBV6-6; CDR3 protein: CASSNSHYGSYEQYF
clone size: -; J gene: TRBJ2-5; V gene: TRBV7-8; CDR3 protein: CASSWARGRLQETQYF
clone size: -; J gene: TRBJ1-4; V gene: TRBV7-9; CDR3 protein: CASSSTGSNEKLFF
clone size: -; J gene: TRBJ1-1; V gene: TRBV29-1; CDR3 protein: CSVGEMNTEAFF
clone size: -; J gene: TRBJ2-4; V gene: TRBV5-5; CDR3 protein: CASSLAGSGAKNIQYF
clone size: -; J gene: TRBJ1-1; V gene: TRBV7-9; CDR3 protein: CASSVQGMGTEAFF
clone size: -; J gene: TRBJ1-2; V gene: TRBV28; CDR3 protein: CASSLLLGEGYTF
clone size: -; J gene: TRBJ1-4; V gene: TRBV9; CDR3 protein: CASSPSTGFNEKLFF
clone size: -; J gene: TRBJ2-1; V gene: TRBV11-3; CDR3 protein: CASSLEGTSGTVNQEQFF
clone size: once; J gene: TRBJ1-3; V gene: TRBV6-1; CDR3 protein: CASSEAARGSGNTIYF
clone size: -; J gene: TRBJ1-1; V gene: TRBV2; CDR3 protein: CASSEGQGRDTEAFF
clone size: once; J gene: TRBJ2-7; V gene: TRBV19; CDR3 protein: CASSILSPPGHKTSGSYEQYF
clone size: many; J gene: TRBJ1-1; V gene: TRBV7-2; CDR3 protein: CASSIGTANTEAFF
clone size: -; J gene: TRBJ2-3; V gene: TRBV19; CDR3 protein: CASKVREGTDTQYF
clone size: -; J gene: TRBJ2-7; V gene: TRBV5-1; CDR3 protein: CASSLLGRGEQYF
clone size: -; J gene: TRBJ2-1; V gene: TRBV2; CDR3 protein: CASGLAGIYNEQFF
clone size: many; J gene: TRBJ2-1; V gene: TRBV11-2; CDR3 protein: CASSRRGDSSYNEQFF
clone size: -; J gene: TRBJ2-1; V gene: TRBV4-2; CDR3 protein: CASSQGSSYNEQFF
clone size: -; J gene: TRBJ2-1; V gene: TRBV28; CDR3 protein: CASSFHNEQFF
clone size: -; J gene: TRBJ1-2; V gene: TRBV7-9; CDR3 protein: CASSSPNRVGRGYTF
clone size: -; J gene: TRBJ1-1; V gene: TRBV29-1; CDR3 protein: CSVDWNTEAFF
clone size: -; J gene: TRBJ1-3; V gene: TRBV6-1; CDR3 protein: CASTVSGSGNTIYF
clone size: -; J gene: TRBJ1-6; V gene: TRBV2; CDR3 protein: CASSIFGGYNSPLHF
clone size: -; J gene: TRBJ1-6; V gene: TRBV4-2; CDR3 protein: CASSQDEGASSYNSPLHF
clone size: -; J gene: TRBJ2-3; V gene: TRBV28; CDR3 protein: CASSLAATHTDTQYF
clone size: -; J gene: TRBJ1-2; V gene: TRBV5-4; CDR3 protein: CASRDRGEYGYTF
clone size: -; J gene: TRBJ1-1; V gene: TRBV5-1; CDR3 protein: CASSLGGGRTEAFF
clone size: -; J gene: TRBJ2-3; V gene: TRBV2; CDR3 protein: CASSVGLVLTDTQYF